Below, 26 T cell receptor beta chains from the same sample are listed, as sequenced in a study of T cells after posttransplantation cyclophosphamide. Clones were sequenced by immunoSEQ multiplex PCR, and TCRdb holds only the in-frame ones, with some missing. The data show more than 9,500 clones, with none appearing a single time. The material sequenced was PBMCs. The receptors shown here come from a woman in her forties in good health, CMV-negative, and a related stem cell transplant donor.

At least ten counts were recorded for this clone. This sequence joins TRBV12-3 or TRBV12-4 and TRBJ2-2; D not resolved. This CDR3 is 13 amino acids long. With 7 bases removed from V and 6 bases from J, the gap between germline ends came to 12 bases. CDR3 sequence: CASTVGYPGELFF. The CDR3 DNA is TGTGCCAGCACCGTAGGGTATCCCGGGGAGCTGTTTTTT.

This clone was detected ten times or more. The chain is built from TRBV2 and TRBJ1-5, with 9 bases lining up with TRBD1. The V gene end was trimmed by 3 bases and the J gene end by 6 bases; junction bases not matched to a gene: 6. CDR3 length: 15 residues. Germline V lookup: CDR1 SNHLY, CDR2 FYNNEI. Here the CDR3 reads CASSDEQGASQPQHF. In nucleotides, the CDR3 is TGTGCCAGCAGTGATGAACAGGGGGCGAGTCAGCCCCAGCATTTT.

This clone was seen a handful of times. V gene TRBV29-1 combines with J gene TRBJ2-5; TRBD1 or TRBD2 may be the D gene (6 bases each). This CDR3 region has 13 residues. Germline CDR1 is SQVTM and CDR2 is ANQGSEA. Trimming left V 7 bases short and J 5 bases short, with 17 bases between. The CDR3 sequence: CSGTVVGGETQYF. The CDR3 coding sequence is TGCAGCGGGACAGTTGTAGGAGGGGAGACCCAGTACTTC.

This clone has at least ten counts. The chain employs TRBV2 and TRBJ2-1; 7 nucleotides agree with TRBD1. The CDR3 covers 13 residues. Trimming removed 2 bases from V and 9 bases from J; junction bases left unmatched: 4. Looked up from germline, CDR1 is SNHLY and CDR2 is FYNNEI. CDR3 protein: CASSEMTGSEQFF. The CDR3 nucleotides are TGTGCCAGCAGTGAAATGACAGGGAGTGAGCAGTTCTTC.

Ten or more counts support this clone. This chain connects TRBV5-6 to TRBJ2-1; 9 bases align to TRBD2. Trimming cost V 0 bases and J 3 bases; bases outside gene matches: 4. This CDR3 has 16 residues. CDR1 and CDR2 (germline): SGHDT, YYEEEE. In DNA, the CDR3 is TGTGCCAGCAGCTTGGTCGGGACTAGCTTCTACAATGAGCAGTTCTTC. This gives the protein CASSLVGTSFYNEQFF.

This clone was counted a few times. V gene TRBV29-1 combines with J gene TRBJ2-7; 8 positions match TRBD1. Germline V lookup: CDR1 SQVTM, CDR2 ANQGSEA. Trimming removed 6 bases from V and 10 bases from J; junction bases left unmatched: 17. The CDR3 is 14 residues long. DNA for the CDR3: TGCAGCGTATTTTCGACAGGGGCAAAGACAAACCAGTACTTC. Its translation is CSVFSTGAKTNQYF.

The table lists this clone with many counts. The V and J genes are TRBV10-3 and TRBJ2-7; TRBD1 matches 8 bases. V was clipped by 2 bases and J by 5 bases; unmatched bases: 8. The CDR3 totals 15 residues. Germline V gene data show CDR1 as ENHRY and CDR2 as SYGVKD. The DNA for the CDR3 is TGTGCCATCAGTGAGATTCGGGACAGGTCCAACGAGCAGTACTTC. This codes for CAISEIRDRSNEQYF.

This clone was seen at least ten times. The chain links TRBV5-1 to TRBJ2-1; D remains ambiguous. V dropped 0 bases and J dropped 6 bases, with 4 bases sitting between them. The CDR3 is 12 amino acids. The germline gives CDR1 SGHRS, CDR2 YFSETQ. CDR3 protein: CASSLGSNEQFF. The CDR3 DNA follows: TGCGCCAGCAGCTTGGGTAGCAATGAGCAGTTCTTC.

The chain joins TRBV9 to TRBJ2-7; TRBD2 aligns across 11 bases. J lost 3 bases, V lost 6 bases, and 8 bases had no gene match. The CDR3 totals 15 residues. CDR1 and CDR2 from the germline V gene are SGDLS and YYNGEE. CDR3 sequence: CASNEGGLAGYEQYF. The CDR3 DNA reads as TGTGCCAGCAACGAAGGTGGACTAGCGGGCTACGAGCAGTACTTC.

This clone came up many times. The gene calls are TRBV4-1 and TRBJ1-3; tentatively, D is TRBD1 (5 bases). This CDR3 spans 15 amino acids. V was clipped by 2 bases and J by 4 bases, with 12 bases between them. Germline V gene sequence: CDR1 MGHRA, CDR2 YSYEKL. The DNA of the CDR3 is TGCGCCAGCAGCCAACCCAGGGTGAGAGGAAACACCATATATTTT. It encodes CASSQPRVRGNTIYF.

By share, this clone ranks as medium-sized (0.01 to 0.1%). The chain combines TRBV7-9 with TRBJ2-7; perhaps TRBD1 as D (5 bases). CDR3 size: 11 residues. The germline V and J ends were trimmed by 5 bases and 9 bases, with 11 bases remaining between them. Germline V gene lookup returns CDR1 SEHNR and CDR2 FQNEAQ (reference sequence). The CDR3 reads CASSAQRGQYF. The CDR3 bases are TGTGCCAGCAGCGCGCAAAGGGGGCAGTACTTC.

At least ten counts were recorded for this clone. CDR3 DNA: TGTGCCAGCAGTCCACGGACTAGCGGGGGGGCGGGAAACATTCAGTACTTC. Its protein product is CASSPRTSGGAGNIQYF. This rearrangement joins TRBV2 to TRBJ2-4; 15 bases line up with TRBD2. After removal of 5 bases from V and 6 bases from J, the junction contained 8 bases not matched to a gene. Looked up from germline, CDR1 is SNHLY and CDR2 is FYNNEI. The CDR3 is made up of 17 amino acids.

Ten or more counts support this clone. V is TRBV19 and J is TRBJ1-5, with D tentatively TRBD1 (6 bases). V lost 3 bases to trimming and J lost 1 base, with 10 bases between them. The CDR3 covers 15 residues. CDR1 and CDR2 (germline): LNHDA, SQIVND (reference sequence). The CDR3 DNA follows: TGTGCCAGTAGTATGTTTGACAGGAGCAATCAGCCCCAGCATTTT. Translating it yields CASSMFDRSNQPQHF.

In its sample, this clone was seen many times. J is TRBJ1-5 and V is TRBV6-2 or TRBV6-3; D may be TRBD1 (5 bases). This CDR3 comprises 14 residues. Germline V gene sequence: CDR1 MNHEY, CDR2 SVGEGT. The V gene lost 3 bases and the J gene lost 5 bases, with 11 bases spanning the gap. CDR3 in DNA: TGTGCCAGCAGTTATGTACAGGTGGATCAGCCCCAGCATTTT. Encoded protein: CASSYVQVDQPQHF.

This clone was seen ten or more times. The V and J genes are TRBV14 and TRBJ2-7, with TRBD1 matching over 7 bases. The junction had 2 bases not matched to a gene; V was cut back by 0 bases and J by 3 bases. Per germline, CDR1 SGHDN and CDR2 FVKESK. CDR3 length: 14 amino acids. The CDR3 DNA reads TGTGCCAGCAGCCAAGACGGGACAGACTACGAGCAGTACTTC. Translating gives CASSQDGTDYEQYF. The full variable domain, in which reference TRBV14 and TRBJ2-7 provide the parts outside the CDR3, is EAGVTQFPSHSVIEKGQTVTLRCDPISGHDNLYWYRRVMGKEIKFLLHFVKESKQDESGMPNNRFLAERTGGTYSTLKVQPAELEDSGVYFCASSQDGTDYEQYFGPGTRLTVT.

This clone has only a few counts. This sequence joins TRBV6-5 and TRBJ2-3; a weak D match, TRBD2 (6 bases). V shed 5 bases and J shed 5 bases, with 17 bases lying between them. Germline CDR1 and CDR2: MNHEY and SVGAGI. This CDR3 is built from 15 residues. The CDR3 region has the DNA TGTGCCAGCAGTACTCAGCCGAGCGGGCGAGATACGCAGTATTTT. Translation: CASSTQPSGRDTQYF.

This clone was seen many times. The rearrangement links TRBV7-2 to TRBJ1-5; 8 bases fit TRBD1. In germline, CDR1 is SGHTA, CDR2 FQGNSA. V lost 4 bases to trimming and J lost 0 bases; unmatched junction nucleotides: 2. This CDR3 contains 15 residues. The CDR3 region is CASSSDRGSNQPQHF. In DNA, the CDR3 is TGTGCCAGCAGCTCCGACAGGGGTAGCAATCAGCCCCAGCATTTT.

This clone was picked up many times. This chain uses TRBV7-2 with TRBJ2-3, with D possibly being TRBD2 (7 bases). The CDR3 sequence is 16 residues long. Looked up from germline, CDR1 is SGHTA and CDR2 is FQGNSA. Trimming left V 5 bases short and J 1 base short, with 16 bases between. CDR3 region: CASSQGSGGGTDTQYF. CDR3 bases: TGTGCCAGCAGCCAGGGGTCGGGGGGAGGCACAGATACGCAGTATTTT.

This clone appeared many times. V gene TRBV27 combines with J gene TRBJ2-3; D perhaps matches TRBD2 (6 bases). The CDR3 has 17 amino acids. V was clipped by 1 base and J by 1 base, with 15 bases between them. CDR1 MNHEY and CDR2 SMNVEV come from the germline V gene (reference sequence). The CDR3 loop reads CASSLLLKIAGTDTQYF. The CDR3 nucleotides are TGTGCCAGCAGTTTATTGTTAAAGATAGCGGGCACAGATACGCAGTATTTT.

In this sample, this clone is large. CDR3: CASSLRGTGGTEAFF. The DNA for the CDR3 is TGTGCCAGCAGTTTACGGGGGACAGGTGGGACTGAAGCTTTCTTT. This rearrangement joins TRBV28 to TRBJ1-1, with 8 bases matching TRBD1. In germline, CDR1 is MDHEN, CDR2 SYDVKM. With V trimmed by 2 bases and J by 5 bases, 7 bases remained unmatched. The CDR3 is 15 residues long. The full variable domain, its missing parts supplied by reference TRBV28 and TRBJ1-1, is DVKVTQSSRYLVKRTGEKVFLECVQDMDHENMFWYRQDPGLGLRLIYFSYDVKMKEKGDIPEGYSVSREKKERFSLILESASTNQTSMYLCASSLRGTGGTEAFFGQGTRLTVV.

This clone was counted ten times or more. The V call is TRBV13, the J call TRBJ1-1; the D is unclear. The V and J ends lost 2 bases and 0 bases respectively, with 25 bases between them. This CDR3 has 20 residues. Germline assignment: CDR1 PRHDT and CDR2 FYEKMQ (reference sequence). Here the CDR3 reads CASSLSLTEQAAGMNTEAFF. The DNA for the CDR3 is TGTGCCAGCAGCTTAAGCCTTACCGAGCAGGCCGCGGGTATGAACACTGAAGCTTTCTTT.

This clone came up many times. V usage is TRBV7-2 and J usage is TRBJ2-1; the D gene is possibly TRBD2 (6 bases). V lost 4 bases and J lost 9, with 19 bases in between. CDR3 length equals 15 residues. Germline CDR1 and CDR2: SGHTA and FQGNSA. CDR3: CASSSAGSLRREQFF. The CDR3 coding sequence is TGTGCCAGCAGCTCCGCGGGATCCTTAAGACGTGAGCAGTTCTTC. The entire variable domain, with the rest obtained from reference TRBV7-2 and TRBJ2-1, is as follows: GAGVSQSPSNKVTEKGKDVELRCDPISGHTALYWYRQSLGQGLEFLIYFQGNSAPDKSGLPSDRFSAERTGGSVSTLTIQRTQQEDSAVYLCASSSAGSLRREQFFGPGTRLTVL.

This clone was seen at least ten times. The rearrangement uses TRBV7-8 and TRBJ1-3; tentatively, D is TRBD1 (6 bases). Trimming pared 6 bases from V and 7 bases from J, leaving 22 bases between. The CDR3 has 16 residues. Germline V lookup: CDR1 SGHVS, CDR2 FQNEAQ. CDR3 sequence: CASRAMERGAANTIYF. The CDR3 DNA reads TGTGCCAGCAGGGCAATGGAGCGGGGGGCGGCGAACACCATATATTTT.

This clone showed up many times. The genes are TRBV7-9 and TRBJ2-2; D is unclear. The CDR3 covers 14 residues. In germline, CDR1 is SEHNR, CDR2 FQNEAQ (reference sequence). The V end was cut by 3 bases, the J end by 7 bases, with 12 bases between. CDR3 loop: CASSLTVGIGELFF. The CDR3 coding sequence is TGTGCCAGCAGCTTGACGGTGGGCATCGGGGAGCTGTTTTTT.

This clone was picked up a small number of times. The chain employs TRBV5-1 and TRBJ1-6; a possible D gene is TRBD1 (5 bases). CDR3 size: 14 residues. Germline CDR1 SGHRS, CDR2 YFSETQ. Trimming left V 1 base short and J 7 bases short, with 9 bases between. Here the CDR3 DNA reads TGCGCCAGCAGCTTGCAGGGCCCGAATTCACCCCTCCACTTT. Protein sequence: CASSLQGPNSPLHF.

This clone was observed at least ten times. The J gene is TRBJ2-7, the V gene TRBV13; maybe TRBD1 (6 bases). The CDR3 has 14 residues. Germline CDR1 PRHDT, CDR2 FYEKMQ (reference sequence). V lost 6 bases, J lost 5 bases, and 17 bases lay in between. The CDR3 sequence is CASSYTGPGHEQYF. Written as DNA, the CDR3 is TGTGCCAGCAGTTACACAGGGCCAGGGCACGAGCAGTACTTC.